These T cell receptor beta chains were read from a single sample in a study of shared clonotypes between healthy human individuals. The protocol was immunoSEQ multiplex PCR, while the TCRdb copy is restricted to in-frame clones and leaves out a portion. The sample holds about 2.3 million clones, 92% seen once. Sample: naive CD4+ T cells from PBMCs. The receptors here all came from a man in his late teens or twenties in good health. Some clones in this sample may be carry-over from other donors' samples. Both conserved end residues are part of each CDR3. The D gene is left open where the match is weak. The listing skips clone size in some rows; elsewhere it reads once, few, many or a size class.

abundance	j_gene	v_gene	d_gene	CDR3nt	CDR3aa
.	TRBJ2-1	TRBV28	.	TGTGCCAGCAGGCGATCGGTCGGGTATGAGCAGTTCTTC	CASRRSVGYEQFF
.	TRBJ2-7	TRBV9	TRBD2	TGTGCCAGCAGCGAGCTAGCGGGGACTTACGAGCAGTACTTC	CASSELAGTYEQYF
.	TRBJ2-4	TRBV6-1	.	TGTGCCAGCAGTGAAAGGGGTCGGGACATTCAGTACTTC	CASSERGRDIQYF
.	TRBJ2-3	TRBV10-3	.	TGTGCCATCGGGGGGCACCGTGGGTACACAGATACGCAGTATTTT	CAIGGHRGYTDTQYF
.	TRBJ1-4	TRBV5-4	.	TGTGCCAGCAGCTTAGGCGGGGTTTCTAATGAAAAACTGTTTTTT	CASSLGGVSNEKLFF
few	TRBJ1-1	TRBV7-8	TRBD1	TGTGCCAGCAGCTTCGGACAGGGGACTGAAGCTTTCTTT	CASSFGQGTEAFF
.	TRBJ2-5	TRBV2	TRBD2	TGTGCCAGCAGTGAAGCGCGGGAGACTAAGGGGGAGACCCAGTACTTC	CASSEARETKGETQYF
.	TRBJ1-1	TRBV29-1	.	TGCAGCGTTGAAGATCTTCGGAGGGTGAGGGACACTGAAGCTTTCTTT	CSVEDLRRVRDTEAFF
.	TRBJ1-4	TRBV30	.	TGTGCCTGGGCCGGGGGCAGCGAAAAACTGTTTTTT	CAWAGGSEKLFF
few	TRBJ1-1	TRBV6-6	.	TGTGCCGGACGGGACTTGGTGACCACTGAAGCTTTCTTT	CAGRDLVTTEAFF
.	TRBJ2-1	TRBV7-9	.	TGTGCCAGCAGCTTAGTGGCGGCCTCCTACAATGAGCAGTTCTTC	CASSLVAASYNEQFF
.	TRBJ2-5	TRBV5-1	.	TGCGCCAGCAGCTTGTATCGTCCAGTTCAAGAGACCCAGTACTTC	CASSLYRPVQETQYF
once	TRBJ2-7	TRBV5-1	.	TGCGCCAGCAGTCTGTCCCAGCTGGCCTACGAGCAGTACTTC	CASSLSQLAYEQYF
.	TRBJ2-4	TRBV15	.	TGTGCCACCAGCAGAGACTTAGAGGGCGGAGGCATTCAGTACTTC	CATSRDLEGGGIQYF
.	TRBJ1-1	TRBV27	TRBD1	TGTGCCAGCAGTACCTTATCGACAGGGTTGAACACTGAAGCTTTCTTT	CASSTLSTGLNTEAFF
.	TRBJ1-3	TRBV2	.	TGTGCCAGCAGTGAAGCGCTCTCTGGAAACACCATATATTTT	CASSEALSGNTIYF
.	TRBJ1-1	TRBV4-1	TRBD1	TGCGCCAGCAGCCCCAGGGGGCTGTACACTGAAGCTTTCTTT	CASSPRGLYTEAFF
.	TRBJ2-2	TRBV4-3	.	TGCGCCAGCAGCCAAGGCCGATACACAGCGAACACCGGGGAGCTGTTTTTT	CASSQGRYTANTGELFF
.	TRBJ1-4	TRBV27	TRBD1	TGTGCCAGCAGTTTATCGGCAGGGGGCGATAGGGTTGAAAAACTGTTTTTT	CASSLSAGGDRVEKLFF
.	TRBJ1-3	TRBV9	.	TGTGCCAGCAGCGTAGGGACATTAAACACCATATATTTT	CASSVGTLNTIYF
.	TRBJ1-2	TRBV5-4	TRBD1	TGTGCCAGCAGCCACACAGGGGTTTGGTATGGCTACACCTTC	CASSHTGVWYGYTF
.	TRBJ1-5	TRBV28	.	TGTGCCAGCAGTTTATGGGGCGGCAGTAATCAGCCCCAGCATTTT	CASSLWGGSNQPQHF
.	TRBJ1-1	TRBV28	.	TGTGCCAGCAGTCCGGCCGGGGCGAACACTGAAGCTTTCTTT	CASSPAGANTEAFF
.	TRBJ1-2	TRBV9	TRBD1	TGTGCCAGCAGCGTGCTAGGGGGCAATGGCTACACCTTC	CASSVLGGNGYTF
.	TRBJ1-1	TRBV12-5	.	TGTGCTAGTGGTTTGTCGAACGGAGGGCACATGAACACTGAAGCTTTCTTT	CASGLSNGGHMNTEAFF
.	TRBJ2-2	TRBV7-2	TRBD2	TGTGCCAGCAGCTCGGGACTAGCCCACACCGGGGAGCTGTTTTTT	CASSSGLAHTGELFF
.	TRBJ1-3	TRBV6-5	TRBD1	TGTGCCAGCAGGGACAGGAGCTCTGGAAACACCATATATTTT	CASRDRSSGNTIYF
few	TRBJ2-1	TRBV5-4	.	TGTGCCAGCAGCTGGGGAGTTGGGGGCTCCTACAATGAGCAGTTCTTC	CASSWGVGGSYNEQFF
once	TRBJ2-7	TRBV5-1	TRBD2	TGCGCCAGCAGCTGGGGACTAGCGGGACCCTACGAGCAGTACTTC	CASSWGLAGPYEQYF
.	TRBJ1-5	TRBV6-5	.	TGTGCCATCAGTGAGCAGGGAGCGAATCAGCCCCAGCATTTT	CAISEQGANQPQHF
.	TRBJ2-1	TRBV5-6	.	TGTGCCAGCAGCTTGGGACAGCTAAACTACAATGAGCAGTTCTTC	CASSLGQLNYNEQFF
once	TRBJ2-5	TRBV10-3	TRBD1	TGTGCCATCACTGAGGGACAGGGAGAGAGAGAGACCCAGTACTTC	CAITEGQGERETQYF
once	TRBJ2-6	TRBV5-1	.	TGCGCCAGCAGCCCAAAACTGGGAGGATCTGGGGCCAACGTCCTGACTTTC	CASSPKLGGSGANVLTF
.	TRBJ2-7	TRBV4-2	.	TGTGCCAGCAGCCAAGGGCAGGGCTCCTACGAGCAGTACTTC	CASSQGQGSYEQYF
.	TRBJ1-4	TRBV28	.	TGTGCCAGCCTCCGGGCCCCCAATGAAAAACTGTTTTTT	CASLRAPNEKLFF
once	TRBJ1-2	TRBV28	.	TGTGCCAGCAGTTACACTAAAACAGTTCCCTATGGCTACACCTTC	CASSYTKTVPYGYTF
once	TRBJ2-3	TRBV9	.	TGTGCCAGCAGCGTACGAAGCGCTAGCACAGATACGCAGTATTTT	CASSVRSASTDTQYF
.	TRBJ2-1	TRBV6-1	TRBD1	TGTGCCAGCAGTGAAATGGGGACAGTTGACAATGAGCAGTTCTTC	CASSEMGTVDNEQFF
.	TRBJ2-7	TRBV28	.	TGTGCCAGCAGTTTATCGGCTACACCCGAGCAGTACTTC	CASSLSATPEQYF
.	TRBJ2-5	TRBV5-1	TRBD1	TGCGCCAGCAGCACCGGGACAGGGGAGAAAGAGACCCAGTACTTC	CASSTGTGEKETQYF
.	TRBJ2-7	TRBV20-1	.	TGCAGTGCTCCGGATGTCGACAGGCCATCCTTC	CSAPDVDRPSF